This entry features one T cell receptor (beta chain) sequence. Its antigen is as yet unknown. This sample is part of a study of T cells in Graves' hyperthyroidism and ophthalmopathy. On the basis of clinical symptoms, serum thyroxine and TRAb, thyroid ultrasound and orbital computed tomography, diagnoses were made. Each 10 ml fresh peripheral blood draw supplied the PBMCs. The V segment lost 4 bases and the J segment 6 bases; nucleotides outside the gene matches: 5. Germline V gene sequence: CDR1 MDHEN, CDR2 SYDVKM. The CDR3 has 14 amino acids. From RNA transcripts, TCR beta CDR3 regions were amplified. The HTBI primer set served for first-round RT-PCR of the TCR CDR3. TCRdb called the multiplex PCR reads again in MiXCR, with one record for every CDR3 protein. The sample lists 250,000 or so distinct CDR3 sequences, approximately 15% seen once, with 13% in the top ten. Whole-study results and caveats: The majority of expanded thyroid clonotypes above 0.001 also appeared in blood. Ophthalmopathy stood apart from stable hyperthyroidism in a 13 V-J model.

The receptor comes from a middle-aged woman with Graves' hyperthyroidism that later progressed to Graves' ophthalmopathy. The sequenced sample was blood. This rearrangement joins TRBV28 to TRBJ2-1; 8 nucleotides match TRBD2. The CDR3 region has the DNA TGTGCCAGCAGTTCGGGACTAGTTGTCAATGAGCAGTTCTTC. Translating gives CASSSGLVVNEQFF.